The source of this TCR beta chain is a study of CD8+ T cells in alopecia areata. With 5 bases removed from V and 12 bases from J, the gap between germline ends came to 17 bases. Per the germline V gene, CDR1 is GTSNPN and CDR2 is SVGIG (reference sequence). This CDR3 comprises 12 residues. Concerning this clone: Its target is not known.

cDNA reverse transcribed from extracted RNA served as the sequencing template. Assay: immunoSEQ multiplex PCR; the TCRdb copy retains only in-frame clones and omits some. Of under 250,000 clones in the sample, approximately 65% are singletons; the top ten hold 0.95% to 1.5%. The sample's treatment: oral pan-JAK inhibitor, 5-10 mg twice daily. Study-wide points: Baseline CD8+ expansion's link to response remains uncertain, as there was one nonresponder.

The V call is TRBV30, the J call TRBJ2-1; perhaps TRBD2 as D (6 bases). The clonotype was recovered from a human donor with alopecia areata. The material sequenced was CD4+ T cells sorted from blood, taken at approximately week 44, from a patient treated with tofacitinib. CDR3 DNA: TGTGCCTGGGATGCCGGGAGCCAACTGCAGTTCTTC. Encoded protein: CAWDAGSQLQFF. Combining the CDR3 with reference TRBV30 and TRBJ2-1 gives the whole variable domain SQTIHQWPATLVQPVGSPLSLECTVEGTSNPNLYWYRQAAGRGLQLLFYSVGIGQISSEVPQNLSASRPQDRQFILSSKKLLLSDSGFYLCAWDAGSQLQFFGPGTRLTVL.